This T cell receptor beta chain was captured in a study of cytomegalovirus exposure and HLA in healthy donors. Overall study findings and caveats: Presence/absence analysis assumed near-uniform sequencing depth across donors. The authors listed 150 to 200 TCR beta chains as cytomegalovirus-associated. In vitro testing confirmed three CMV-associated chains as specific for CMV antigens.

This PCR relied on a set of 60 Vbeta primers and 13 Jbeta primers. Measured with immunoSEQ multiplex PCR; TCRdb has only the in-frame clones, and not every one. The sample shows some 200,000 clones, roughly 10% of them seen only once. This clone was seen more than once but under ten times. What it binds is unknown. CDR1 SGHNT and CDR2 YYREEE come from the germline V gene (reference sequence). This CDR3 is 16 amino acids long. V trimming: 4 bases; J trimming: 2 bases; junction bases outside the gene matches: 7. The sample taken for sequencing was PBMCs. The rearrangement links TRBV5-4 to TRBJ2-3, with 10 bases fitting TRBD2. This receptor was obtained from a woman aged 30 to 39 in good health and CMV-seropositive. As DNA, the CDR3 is TGTGCCAGCAGCCCACCTAGCGGGAGATCCACAGATACGCAGTATTTT. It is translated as CASSPPSGRSTDTQYF.